This is a list of T cell receptor beta chains from one sample in a study of T-cell reconstitution after alpha-beta-depleted transplantation in children. TCRdb reanalysed the PCR reads using MiXCR and keeps one entry per CDR3 protein. The sample shows roughly 300,000 distinct CDR3 sequences, around 9.6% of them seen only once. The sequencing here drew on PBMCs from the stem cell graft donor, taken from the stem cell graft. Receptors originate from a human donor who donated a stem cell graft to a child with SCID. CDR3s include the opening cysteine and the closing phenylalanine or tryptophan. The order of the fields is CDR3 DNA, CDR3 protein, V gene, D gene, J gene, clone size. The D gene is left open where the match is weak. Size tells how often a clone was seen (once, few, many) or the class of an expanded clone, and some rows leave it out.

TGTGCCAGCAGTCTATTCGCAGGGAACGAGCAGTACTTC	CASSLFAGNEQYF	TRBV12-3/TRBV12-4	-	TRBJ2-7	few
TGCGCCAGCAGCTCGGGGCGGACAGTGAACACTGAAGCTTTCTTT	CASSSGRTVNTEAFF	TRBV5-1	-	TRBJ1-1	few
TGTGCCAGCAGCCAAGCGGGGGGGCCCACTAGCACAGATACGCAGTATTTT	CASSQAGGPTSTDTQYF	TRBV3-1	TRBD2	TRBJ2-3	-
TGCGCCAGCAGATTCGGACTAGCTGAAGCAGACTTATTCTTC	CASRFGLAEADLFF	TRBV4-1	TRBD2	TRBJ2-1	few
TGTGCCAGCAGTTTGACAGGGACCACCGGGGAGCTGTTTTTT	CASSLTGTTGELFF	TRBV12-3/TRBV12-4	TRBD1	TRBJ2-2	many
TGTGCCAGCAGCGGCCCGGGACAGCCCCTCTACGAGCAGTACTTC	CASSGPGQPLYEQYF	TRBV7-9	TRBD1	TRBJ2-7	few
TGTGCCAGCAGCGAACAGTCCGGGGGGTCCAAAAACATTCAGTACTTC	CASSEQSGGSKNIQYF	TRBV11-2	TRBD2	TRBJ2-4	-
TGTGCCAGCAGTTTGAACAGGGCGAACACTGAAGCTTTCTTT	CASSLNRANTEAFF	TRBV12-3/TRBV12-4	-	TRBJ1-1	many
TGTGCCAGCAGCTTAGTCGGGGGGTTCAATCAGCCCCAGCATTTT	CASSLVGGFNQPQHF	TRBV7-8	-	TRBJ1-5	many
TGCAGTGCTAGAGGGACTAGCGGGGGGGTTAGCTCCTACAATGAGCAGTTCTTC	CSARGTSGGVSSYNEQFF	TRBV20-1	TRBD2	TRBJ2-1	many
TGTGCCAGCAGTTCGACATCGGACAGGGGTGAAGTCTACACCTTC	CASSSTSDRGEVYTF	TRBV12-3/TRBV12-4	TRBD1	TRBJ1-2	many
TGTGCCAGCAGCCAAGAGACAGTGTATGGCTACACCTTC	CASSQETVYGYTF	TRBV3-1	-	TRBJ1-2	-
TGTGCCAGCAGAACAACAGGAGGTGAAGCTTTCTTT	CASRTTGGEAFF	TRBV11-2	-	TRBJ1-1	many
TGTGCCAGCAGCCTCGGGACAAAACTAGCCAAAAACATTCAGTACTTC	CASSLGTKLAKNIQYF	TRBV11-2	-	TRBJ2-4	-
TGTGCCAGCAGTCCCCTTCAGGGGGCCTACAATGAGCAGTTCTTC	CASSPLQGAYNEQFF	TRBV7-2	TRBD1	TRBJ2-1	medium-sized
TGTGCCAGCAGCTTAACGAGCGGGACAGGGGGCAGTTACGAGCAGTACTTC	CASSLTSGTGGSYEQYF	TRBV7-8	TRBD1	TRBJ2-7	once
TGTGCCAGCAGTTTATCGATTCGGACAGAGATTACGCAGTATTTT	CASSLSIRTEITQYF	TRBV27	-	TRBJ2-3	-
TGTGCCAGCTCTCGAGGCCTAGGCGATGGAAACACCATATATTTT	CASSRGLGDGNTIYF	TRBV18	-	TRBJ1-3	-
TGTGCCAGCAGCCTAGGGACAGGGGGCAGGAATGAGCAGTTCTTC	CASSLGTGGRNEQFF	TRBV7-9	TRBD1	TRBJ2-1	few
TGTGCCAGCAGCTCCTATGGACAGGGAACCTACGAGCAGTACTTC	CASSSYGQGTYEQYF	TRBV7-2	TRBD1	TRBJ2-7	-
TGCGCCAGCAGCTTGGGTCGAGCTCTAGCGGGGGGATCCTACAATGAGCAGTTCTTC	CASSLGRALAGGSYNEQFF	TRBV5-1	TRBD2	TRBJ2-1	-